This T cell receptor beta chain stems from a study of T cells expressing NK-cell markers. CDR1 is SGHNT, CDR2 YYREEE, per germline (reference sequence). The CDR3 is 15 amino acids. Following a re-call of the 5' RACE reads, TCRdb has one entry per CDR3 protein and lacks DNA. This repertoire includes some 410,000 distinct CDR3 sequences. The TCR was taken from a woman between 18 and 69 years old in good health. The gene calls are TRBV5-4 and TRBJ2-7; lacking DNA, the TRBD1 call made by TCRdb goes unchecked. Sequenced sample: blood T cells: a sorted CD56 or NKG2C T cell subset, CD4+ or CD8+ T cells, or bulk PBMC T cells (not recorded which). CDR3 loop: CASSSTRGPMSEQYF.